This TCR beta chain was recorded in a study of blood T cell repertoires in COVID-19 (dated by TCRdb to 2020 to 2021). Describing the broader study: Samples from collaborators originated in the United States, Italy and Spain and spanned both the acute and convalescent phases of COVID-19. The prospective study material was composed of cDNA or gDNA derived from T cells, B-cell-depleted T cells, or PBMCs. The dataset comprised deeply sampled blood TCRbeta repertoires from subjects exposed to, actively infected with, or recovered from COVID-19. A freely available public database, intended as a resource for researchers studying the immune response to SARS-CoV-2, is where the repertoires were released. The samples were drawn from the first 160 participants of the ongoing ImmuneRACE study and from roughly 1,300 subjects provided by 6 global collaborators. Sample metadata almost always included a de-identified subject ID, COVID-19 status, age in years and sex. HLA class I and class II types, where available, came from metadata supplied by the sample provider rather than from assay-based typing. The study at large found these results: The quantity of clinical and demographic metadata differed by source and by participant and was supplied without curation.

Note on this clone: Its target antigen remains unknown. No base quality information exists; no much larger clone differs at one position.

TCRbeta CDR3 regions were amplified from genomic DNA using the immunoSEQ Assay, a bias-controlled multiplex PCR. The original pipeline was this. Nucleated cell counts per sample were estimated from amplification of reference gene primers within the assay. To quantify the absolute abundance of each unique TCRbeta CDR3 rearrangement, sequence reads were collapsed and filtered. Productive Simpson clonality was computed per sample as the square root of Simpson's diversity index over productive rearrangements. The immuneACCESS repertoire file appears here via TCRdb, limited to in-frame rearrangements. These files lack a portion of the clones; in checked studies, under half of the deficit traces to unresolved V genes, and the cause of the others is not known. D and trimming come from the DNA, and the V and J calls and clone size come from that table. The sample records over 95,000 clones, about 89% of which are singletons. The biggest ten clones account for about 18% of the sample.

Whole blood was collected in K2EDTA tubes by collaborating institutions according to the institutions' own protocols. For TCRbeta analysis, collaborator samples were shipped as frozen whole blood, as isolated PBMCs, or as DNA extracted from either sample type. The germline V gene specifies SGDLS as CDR1 and YYNGEE as CDR2. The CDR3 runs 13 amino acids, cysteine and phenylalanine included. Only the CDR3 part of the read is kept: 39 bases, read in frame from the first base. V sheds 4 bases and J sheds 4 bases, leaving 11 bases between their ends. The chain employs TRBV9 and TRBJ1-1; the D gene identity is not certain. Source material: peripheral blood. The sequence came from a human donor with acute or convalescent COVID-19. The donor label of this sample is uncertain. The sequenced DNA: TGTGCCAGCAGCTATGAGGGCCGCACTGAAGCTTTCTTT. Translated, this is CASSYEGRTEAFF. The reference TRBV9 and TRBJ1-1 proteins fill in what lies around the CDR3, so the full variable domain reads DSGVTQTPKHLITATGQRVTLRCSPRSGDLSVYWYQQSLDQGLQFLIQYYNGEERAKGNILERFSAQQFPDLHSELNLSSLELGDSALYFCASSYEGRTEAFFGQGTRLTVV.